Listed here are 26 T cell receptor beta chains from one sample, sequenced in a study of blood T cell repertoires in COVID-19. Here immunoSEQ multiplex PCR was the method, and the copy in TCRdb shows in-frame clones only, minus some. Of approximately 240,000 clones listed, around 80% are singletons. Sample: peripheral blood. These receptors all come from a woman in her thirties or forties with active or convalescent COVID-19.

Only a few counts were recorded for this clone. The rearrangement links TRBV6-1 to TRBJ2-7; a weak D match, TRBD1 (6 bases). V was trimmed by 3 bases and J by 6 bases, leaving 15 bases between them. The CDR3 length is 14 residues. Germline loops: CDR1 MNHNS, CDR2 SASEGT. The CDR3 region is CASSDWGRNSEQYF. The CDR3, as DNA: TGTGCCAGCAGTGATTGGGGGCGCAACTCCGAGCAGTACTTC.

The rearrangement joins TRBV3-1 (or the pseudogene TRBV3-2) to TRBJ2-1, with 8 positions matching TRBD2. V was clipped by 1 base and J by 6 bases; unmatched bases: 2. The length of the CDR3 is 14 residues. The germline V gene encodes CDR1 LGHDT and CDR2 YNNKEL (reference sequence). The CDR3 DNA reads as TGTGCCAGCAGCCAAGTAGGGACTAGCAATGAGCAGTTCTTC. As protein: CASSQVGTSNEQFF.

The genes are TRBV5-1 and TRBJ2-7; TRBD2 aligns across 10 bases. V was pared by 4 bases and J by 0 bases, with 7 bases of the junction left unmatched. CDR3 size: 16 residues. Germline CDR1 reads SGHRS; CDR2 reads YFSETQ. The CDR3: CASSRTTSGFSYEQYF. The CDR3 DNA reads TGCGCCAGCAGCCGAACGACTAGCGGGTTCTCCTACGAGCAGTACTTC. The whole variable domain, filled in from reference TRBV5-1 and TRBJ2-7, reads KAGVTQTPRYLIKTRGQQVTLSCSPISGHRSVSWYQQTPGQGLQFLFEYFSETQRNKGNFPGRFSGRQFSNSRSEMNVSTLELGDSALYLCASSRTTSGFSYEQYFGPGTRLTVT.

This clone was recorded a few times. This rearrangement joins TRBV28 to TRBJ1-5; 9 bases fit TRBD1. The CDR3 length is 13 residues. V dropped 11 bases and J dropped 4; count of bases not matched to a gene: 6. Germline values: CDR1 MDHEN, CDR2 SYDVKM. In nucleotides, the CDR3 is TGTGCCTCAACAGGGGGCTGGAATCAGCCCCAGCATTTT. Translation gives CASTGGWNQPQHF.

The rearrangement joins TRBV14 to TRBJ1-6; D is perhaps TRBD1 (5 bases). The CDR3 is 15 amino acids. Deletions cut 3 bases from V and 9 bases from J, with 15 bases between. The V gene's germline CDR1 is SGHDN and CDR2 FVKESK. This CDR3 reads CASSQETGLGSPLHF. CDR3 bases: TGTGCCAGCAGCCAGGAAACGGGACTGGGTTCACCCCTCCACTTT.

The rearrangement uses TRBV5-6 and TRBJ1-2; 7 nucleotides line up with TRBD1. Germline V CDR1 and CDR2: SGHDT, YYEEEE. CDR3 size: 15 residues. J gave up 0 bases and V 3 bases, and 5 bases lay outside the gene matches. In DNA, the CDR3 is TGTGCCAGCAGCTGGACAGGATCAGCTAACTATGGCTACACCTTC. Translated: CASSWTGSANYGYTF.

The V gene is TRBV4-1, the J gene TRBJ1-5; D gene ambiguous. Trimming pared 0 bases from V and 3 bases from J, leaving 9 bases between. Germline lookup yields CDR1 MGHRA and CDR2 YSYEKL. This CDR3 is built from 15 residues. The CDR3: CASSQELYFNQPQHF. CDR3 in DNA: TGCGCCAGCAGCCAAGAATTATATTTCAATCAGCCCCAGCATTTT.

The chain uses TRBV6-5 and TRBJ2-3; a weak D match, TRBD1 (5 bases). This CDR3 is 15 amino acids long. Deletions cut 0 bases from V and 3 bases from J, with 10 bases between. Germline CDR1 and CDR2: MNHEY and SVGAGI. DNA of the CDR3: TGTGCCAGCAGTTACTCGAGCCCAGGGACAGATACGCAGTATTTT. It specifies CASSYSSPGTDTQYF.

This clone turned up a few times. The chain recombines TRBV28 with TRBJ1-2, with D unresolved. Trimming removed 5 bases from V and 2 bases from J, with 21 bases in between. Per the germline V gene, CDR1 is MDHEN and CDR2 is SYDVKM. This CDR3 is built from 17 residues. CDR3 residues: CASSPRSIITPNYGYTF. The CDR3 nucleotides are TGTGCCAGCAGTCCGCGGTCAATTATTACACCAAACTATGGCTACACCTTC.

This chain joins TRBV2 and TRBJ1-5; a possible D gene is TRBD1 (6 bases). Germline loops: CDR1 SNHLY, CDR2 FYNNEI. V was pared by 5 bases and J by 6 bases, with 17 bases between. This CDR3 is 15 amino acids long. This chain's CDR3 is CASSYQQTGFQPQHF. For the CDR3, the DNA is TGTGCCAGCAGTTACCAACAAACAGGGTTTCAGCCCCAGCATTTT. Full variable domain (outside the CDR3, taken from reference TRBV2 and TRBJ1-5): EPEVTQTPSHQVTQMGQEVILRCVPISNHLYFYWYRQILGQKVEFLVSFYNNEISEKSEIFDDQFSVERPDGSNFTLKIRSTKLEDSAMYFCASSYQQTGFQPQHFGDGTRLSIL.

The chain couples TRBV19 to TRBJ2-5; 7 bases line up with TRBD1. The ends lost 6 bases at V and 5 bases at J; junction bases unmatched: 12. Germline CDR1 reads LNHDA; CDR2 reads SQIVND (reference sequence). The CDR3 runs 15 residues. CDR3 DNA: TGTGCCAGTAGGAGCGACAGGGAAGGGTGGGAGACCCAGTACTTC. As protein: CASRSDREGWETQYF.

V gene TRBV6-5 combines with J gene TRBJ2-1; 10 bases match TRBD2. The CDR3 spans 16 residues. CDR1 MNHEY and CDR2 SVGAGI come from the germline V gene. The V and J ends lost 4 bases and 4 bases, in that order; junction bases with no gene match: 7. The CDR3 sequence is CASSLSGAGGYNEQFF. Here the CDR3 DNA reads TGTGCCAGCAGTTTATCGGGAGCGGGGGGGTACAATGAGCAGTTCTTC.

This clone was seen only a few times. The rearrangement joins TRBV10-3 to TRBJ2-1, with a tentative D call TRBD2 (5 bases). V was cut by 4 bases and J by 2 bases, with 12 bases left in between. Germline CDR1 reads ENHRY; CDR2 reads SYGVKD. The CDR3 sequence is 15 residues long. The CDR3 bases are TGTGCCATCAGTGTGGACTCCGGGGCCTACAATGAGCAGTTCTTC. This sequence encodes CAISVDSGAYNEQFF.

J is TRBJ1-1 and V is TRBV12-3 or TRBV12-4; 7 bases map to TRBD1. With V trimmed by 9 bases and J by 4 bases, 8 bases remained unmatched. The CDR3 covers 13 residues. The CDR3 here is CASSRQGFTEAFF. As DNA, the CDR3 is TGTGCCAGTTCCCGACAGGGCTTCACTGAAGCTTTCTTT.

This sequence joins TRBV10-3 and TRBJ1-3; D might be TRBD1 (6 bases). Trimming cost V 2 bases and J 4 bases, with 6 bases left between them. CDR1 and CDR2 from the germline V gene are ENHRY and SYGVKD. The CDR3 is 13 amino acids. The CDR3 DNA sequence: TGTGCCATCAGTGAGGGACAGGGAAACACCATATATTTT. Its protein is CAISEGQGNTIYF.

The rearrangement links TRBV7-9 to TRBJ2-3, with D perhaps matching TRBD2 (6 bases). Trimming shortened V by 5 bases and J by 0 bases, and 12 bases separated the two germline ends. Germline values: CDR1 SEHNR, CDR2 FQNEAQ (reference sequence). This CDR3 is 15 amino acids long. The CDR3 DNA reads as TGTGCCAGCAGCGCGCGGGGACTTAGCACAGATACGCAGTATTTT. Encoded protein: CASSARGLSTDTQYF.

This sequence joins TRBV30 and TRBJ1-3; D not resolved. Trimming shortened V by 7 bases and J by 4 bases, and 14 bases separated the two germline ends. Germline assignment: CDR1 GTSNPN and CDR2 SVGIG (reference sequence). The CDR3 sequence is 13 residues long. DNA of the CDR3: TGTGCCTCCGCCTCAAGCCGAGGAAACACCATATATTTT. Residues: CASASSRGNTIYF.

The chain is built from TRBV28 and TRBJ2-5; TRBD2 aligns across 8 bases. The CDR3 is made up of 16 amino acids. Germline CDR1 is MDHEN and CDR2 is SYDVKM. V trimming: 10 bases; J trimming: 2 bases; junction bases outside the gene matches: 15. The CDR3 here is CATATRGAGAQETQYF. CDR3 bases: TGTGCCACCGCTACGCGGGGGGCGGGGGCACAAGAGACCCAGTACTTC. The complete variable domain, with remaining parts taken from reference TRBV28 and TRBJ2-5, reads DVKVTQSSRYLVKRTGEKVFLECVQDMDHENMFWYRQDPGLGLRLIYFSYDVKMKEKGDIPEGYSVSREKKERFSLILESASTNQTSMYLCATATRGAGAQETQYFGPGTRLLVL.

This clone was recorded once. This chain connects TRBV6-1 to TRBJ1-4; D not certain. Per germline, CDR1 MNHNS and CDR2 SASEGT. The CDR3 has 14 amino acids. Deletions cut 3 bases from V and 3 bases from J, with 8 bases between. CDR3 region: CASSDGPANEKLFF. The CDR3 DNA is TGTGCCAGCAGTGACGGTCCGGCTAATGAAAAACTGTTTTTT.

V usage is TRBV25-1 and J usage is TRBJ1-4; D call uncertain. Germline CDR1 MGHDK, CDR2 SYGVNS. The CDR3 is made up of 14 amino acids. The germline V and J ends were trimmed by 3 bases and 8 bases, with 13 bases remaining between them. Here the CDR3 reads CASSDPSLLEKLFF. Written as DNA, the CDR3 is TGTGCCAGCAGTGATCCCAGTCTGCTGGAAAAACTGTTTTTT.

J is TRBJ2-7 and V is TRBV5-1, with TRBD1 identical over 8 bases. The germline V gene encodes CDR1 SGHRS and CDR2 YFSETQ. CDR3 length: 14 amino acids. Germline trimming cut 4 bases from V and 6 bases from J; bases unmatched to any gene: 9. CDR3: CASSHGQGIGEQYV. The CDR3 nucleotides read TGCGCCAGCAGCCACGGACAGGGAATTGGCGAGCAGTACGTC.

This chain joins TRBV4-1 and TRBJ1-1; D uncertain. The germline V gene encodes CDR1 MGHRA and CDR2 YSYEKL. The V end lost 6 bases, the J end lost 0 bases, and 11 bases lay between the germline ends. The CDR3 is 14 residues long. The CDR3 DNA reads as TGCGCCAGCAGATTCACAGCTATGAACACTGAAGCTTTCTTT. Translating gives CASRFTAMNTEAFF.

The V gene is TRBV5-1, the J gene TRBJ2-1; 8 positions agree with TRBD1. Germline-derived CDR1 and CDR2 are SGHRS and YFSETQ. The CDR3 sequence is 16 residues long. J lost 5 bases, V lost 5 bases, and 12 bases had no gene match. CDR3 sequence (DNA): TGCGCCAGCAGTATACGTGAGACAGGGGCCCACAATGAGCAGTTCTTC. Its protein is CASSIRETGAHNEQFF. The complete variable domain, with remaining parts taken from reference TRBV5-1 and TRBJ2-1, reads KAGVTQTPRYLIKTRGQQVTLSCSPISGHRSVSWYQQTPGQGLQFLFEYFSETQRNKGNFPGRFSGRQFSNSRSEMNVSTLELGDSALYLCASSIRETGAHNEQFFGPGTRLTVL.

This clone was picked up one time. The genes are TRBV5-5 and TRBJ1-6; 9 nucleotides match TRBD1. Trimming at V came to 3 bases and at J to 9 bases, leaving 4 bases not matched to a gene. CDR1 SGHKS and CDR2 YYEKEE come from the germline V gene (reference sequence). This CDR3 spans 14 amino acids. The CDR3 DNA sequence: TGTGCCAGCAGCTCCGGGACAGGGCTTTCACCCCTCCACTTT. Residues: CASSSGTGLSPLHF.

V gene TRBV7-9 combines with J gene TRBJ1-4; 7 bases match TRBD1. Trimming took 3 bases from V and 11 from J; bases not matched to a gene: 12. CDR1 and CDR2 (germline): SEHNR, FQNEAQ (reference sequence). The length of the CDR3 is 15 residues. This chain's CDR3 is CASSFAGTEGLKLFF. CDR3 nucleotides: TGTGCCAGCAGCTTTGCCGGGACAGAAGGGCTGAAACTGTTTTTT.

This clone was seen only once. V gene TRBV28 combines with J gene TRBJ1-2, with D perhaps matching TRBD1 (5 bases). The CDR3 is 13 residues long. V lost 6 bases and J lost 4, with 12 bases in between. Germline CDR1 and CDR2: MDHEN and SYDVKM. The CDR3 sequence: CASSLGAPYGYTF. Written as DNA, the CDR3 is TGTGCCAGCAGCCTAGGGGCTCCCTATGGCTACACCTTC.